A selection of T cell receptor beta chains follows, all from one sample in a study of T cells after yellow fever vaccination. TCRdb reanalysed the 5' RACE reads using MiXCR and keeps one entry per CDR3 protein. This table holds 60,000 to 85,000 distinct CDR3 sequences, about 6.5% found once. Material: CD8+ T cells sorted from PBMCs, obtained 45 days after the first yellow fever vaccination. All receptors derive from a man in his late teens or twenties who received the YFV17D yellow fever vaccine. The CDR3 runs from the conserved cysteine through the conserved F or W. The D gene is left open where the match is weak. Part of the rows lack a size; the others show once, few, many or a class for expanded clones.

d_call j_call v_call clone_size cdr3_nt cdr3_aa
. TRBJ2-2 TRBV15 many TGTGCCACCAGCGATAACGGGGGTTCCGGGGAGCTGTTTTTT CATSDNGGSGELFF
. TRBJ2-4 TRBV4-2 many TGTGCCAGCAGCCAAGCTCCGGGGTTCACCAAAAACATTCAGTACTTC CASSQAPGFTKNIQYF
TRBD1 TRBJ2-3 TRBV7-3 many TGTGCCAGCAGCTCACAGGGGATCAGCACAGATACGCAGTATTTT CASSSQGISTDTQYF
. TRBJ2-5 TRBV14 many TGTGCCAGCAGCCAAGCCGGGGGCTTCACTCCCCAAGAGACCCAGTACTTC CASSQAGGFTPQETQYF
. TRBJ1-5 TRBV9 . TGTGCCAGCAGCGGCCTTTCCGAGGGCAATCAGCCCCAGCATTTT CASSGLSEGNQPQHF
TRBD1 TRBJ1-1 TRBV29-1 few TGCAGCGTCAGGACAGGGAGCTCAACTGAAGCTTTCTTT CSVRTGSSTEAFF
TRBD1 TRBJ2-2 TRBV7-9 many TGTGCCAGCAGCTCCCACCCCGGACAGGGGAGGTACGGGGAGCTGTTTTTT CASSSHPGQGRYGELFF
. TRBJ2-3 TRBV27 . TGTGCCAGCAGTCTATGGAAAGGGGCTAGCACAGATACGCAGTATTTT CASSLWKGASTDTQYF
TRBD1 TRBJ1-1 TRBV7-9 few TGTGCCAGCGGCCAGGGGGGCGCCGAAAACACTGAAGCTTTCTTT CASGQGGAENTEAFF
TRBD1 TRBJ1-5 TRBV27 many TGTGCCAGCAGTTTATCTGGTAGGGGGCATCAGCCCCAGCATTTT CASSLSGRGHQPQHF
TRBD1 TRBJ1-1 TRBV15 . TGTGCCACCAGCGGTCAGGGGGCGAGGACTGAAGCTTTCTTT CATSGQGARTEAFF
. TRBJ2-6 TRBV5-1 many TGCGCCAGCAGCTTGGACGCCGGCAAGGACCTCTCTGGGGCCAACGTCCTGACTTTC CASSLDAGKDLSGANVLTF
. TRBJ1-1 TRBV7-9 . TGTGCCAGCAGTCTTTTTGCGGAGGTGAACACTGAAGCTTTCTTT CASSLFAEVNTEAFF
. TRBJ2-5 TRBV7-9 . TGTGCCAGCAACGCCCCTTTGCGGGGAGGGACCCAGTACTTC CASNAPLRGGTQYF
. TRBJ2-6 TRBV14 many TGTGCCAGCAGCCAGTACAGGGCCTCTGGGGCCAACGTCCTGACTTTC CASSQYRASGANVLTF
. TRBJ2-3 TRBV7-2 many TGTGCCAGCAGCGCACACCCTAGCAAGAACACAGATACGCAGTATTTT CASSAHPSKNTDTQYF
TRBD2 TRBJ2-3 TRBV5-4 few TGTGCCAGCAGCCAGGGACTACGAACCACAGATACGCAGTATTTT CASSQGLRTTDTQYF
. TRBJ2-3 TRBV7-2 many TGTGCCAGCAGCCGACCCACAGAAGGGGCTATTACTTTCGTGCCAGAAGATACGCAGTATTTT CASSRPTEGAITFVPEDTQYF
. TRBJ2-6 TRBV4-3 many TGCGCCAGCAGCCAAGAGTCCGCCTCTGGGGCCAACGTCCTGACTTTC CASSQESASGANVLTF
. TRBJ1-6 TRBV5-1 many TGCGCCAGCAGCTCGGGCGACGGGACACCCCTCCACTTT CASSSGDGTPLHF
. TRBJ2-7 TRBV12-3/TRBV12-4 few TGTGCCAGCAGTTTAAGAGGAGGCGCCTACGAGCAGTACTTC CASSLRGGAYEQYF
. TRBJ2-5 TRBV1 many TGCACCAGCAGCCAAGGCCCCGCAAAAGGGGAGACCCAGTACTTC CTSSQGPAKGETQYF
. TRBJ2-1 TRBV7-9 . TGTGCCAGCAGCCCCGAGGTACGCTGCTATGAGCAGTTCTTC CASSPEVRCYEQFF
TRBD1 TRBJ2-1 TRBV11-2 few TGTGCCACCAGAACAGGGGGCTCCTACAATGAGCAGTTCTTC CATRTGGSYNEQFF
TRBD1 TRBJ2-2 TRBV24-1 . TGTGCCACCAGTGAACGAGACAGGGGGACCGGGGAGCTGTTTTTT CATSERDRGTGELFF
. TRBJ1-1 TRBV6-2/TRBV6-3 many TGTGCCAGCAGTTATTGGACAGCTGAAGCTTTCTTT CASSYWTAEAFF
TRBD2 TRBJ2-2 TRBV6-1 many TGTGCCAGCAGTAGCGGGGTCTACACCGGGGAGCTGTTTTTT CASSSGVYTGELFF
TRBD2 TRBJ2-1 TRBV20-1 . TGCAGTGCCCCGAGACTAGCGGGCTCCTACAATGAGCAGTTCTTC CSAPRLAGSYNEQFF
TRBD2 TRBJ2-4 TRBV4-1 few TGCGCCAGCAGCCAATCCCTAGCGGGGTGGGGAAACATTCAGTACTTC CASSQSLAGWGNIQYF
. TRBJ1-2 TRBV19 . TGTGCAACAGGGAACTATGGCTACACCTTC CATGNYGYTF
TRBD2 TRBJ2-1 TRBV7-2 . TGTGCCAGCAGCAATCTAGCGGGGGGGCACAATGAGCAGTTCTTC CASSNLAGGHNEQFF
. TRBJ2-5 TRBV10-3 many TGTGCCATCAGTGACCCGGAGCAGACCCTCCAAGAGACCCAGTACTTC CAISDPEQTLQETQYF
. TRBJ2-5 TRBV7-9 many TGTGCCAGCAGCCGAATACTTGGGGGTCCCCAAGAGACCCAGTACTTC CASSRILGGPQETQYF
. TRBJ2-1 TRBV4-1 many TGCGCCAGTCGGGTGGGGGATGAGCAGTTCTTC CASRVGDEQFF
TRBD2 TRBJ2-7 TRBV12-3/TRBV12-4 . TGTGCCAGCAGCATCCTTGGGGGGGGTAGCGAGCAGTACTTC CASSILGGGSEQYF
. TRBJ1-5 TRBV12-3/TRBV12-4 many TGTGCCAGCAGCCTAGGGCAGCGCAATCAGCCCCAGCATTTT CASSLGQRNQPQHF
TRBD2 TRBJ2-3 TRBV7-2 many TGTGCCAGCAGCCCTAGCGGGGGGGCCGCAGATACGCAGTATTTT CASSPSGGAADTQYF
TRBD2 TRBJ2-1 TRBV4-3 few TGCGCCAGCAGCCCTAGCGGGGGGTACGTCGATGAGCAGTTCTTC CASSPSGGYVDEQFF
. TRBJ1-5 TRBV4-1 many TGCGCCAGCAGCCAAGCCCTCCCGTCACCCCAGCATTTT CASSQALPSPQHF
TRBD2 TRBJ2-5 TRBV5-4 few TGTGCCACACTTAGCGGGGGGCAAGAGACCCAGTACTTC CATLSGGQETQYF